What follows describes a single T cell receptor (beta chain). Its matching antigen is unknown. This record belongs to a study of CD8+ T cells in alopecia areata. Overall study: Oral tofacitinib (5 to 10 mg twice daily) was administered to treated patients. Overall study results and limits: Whether baseline CD8+ expansion is linked to response remains uncertain, given a single nonresponder.

The treatment denotes: oral pan-JAK inhibitor, 5-10 mg twice daily. Sorting of PBMCs yielded the CD4+ and CD8+ T cells. After isolation, RNA underwent reverse transcription to generate cDNA as the sequencing template. Assay used: immunoSEQ multiplex PCR; TCRdb lists only in-frame clones, some missing. The data contain 150,000 to 200,000 clones, 58% of them seen just once; the ten biggest clones take up approximately 16%. The V end lost 1 base, the J end lost 2 bases, and 19 bases lay between the germline ends. This CDR3 region has 17 residues. CDR1 and CDR2 (germline): SGHRS, YFSETQ. This chain links TRBV5-1 with TRBJ2-7; D may correspond to TRBD1 or TRBD2 (5 bases each). This specimen was CD4+ T cells sorted from blood, taken at approximately week 55, from a patient treated with tofacitinib. The receptor's source is a human donor with alopecia areata. CDR3 in DNA: TGCGCCAGCAGCTTGCCCCCGGGACCTCGCCCTACCTACGAGCAGTACTTC. It translates to CASSLPPGPRPTYEQYF.